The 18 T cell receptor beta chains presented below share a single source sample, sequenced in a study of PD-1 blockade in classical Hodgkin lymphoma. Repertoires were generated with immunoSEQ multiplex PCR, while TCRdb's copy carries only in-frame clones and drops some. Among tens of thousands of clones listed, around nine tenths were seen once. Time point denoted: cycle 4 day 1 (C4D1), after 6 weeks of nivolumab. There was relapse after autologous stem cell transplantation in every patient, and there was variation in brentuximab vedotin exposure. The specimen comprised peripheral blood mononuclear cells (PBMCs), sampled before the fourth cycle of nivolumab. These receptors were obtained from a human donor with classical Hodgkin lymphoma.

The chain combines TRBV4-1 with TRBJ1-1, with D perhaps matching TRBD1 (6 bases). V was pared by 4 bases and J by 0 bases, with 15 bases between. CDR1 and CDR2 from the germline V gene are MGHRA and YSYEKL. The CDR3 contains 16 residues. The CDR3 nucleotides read TGCGCCAGCAGCCTTTTGGACAGCGTCATGAACACTGAAGCTTTCTTT. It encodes CASSLLDSVMNTEAFF.

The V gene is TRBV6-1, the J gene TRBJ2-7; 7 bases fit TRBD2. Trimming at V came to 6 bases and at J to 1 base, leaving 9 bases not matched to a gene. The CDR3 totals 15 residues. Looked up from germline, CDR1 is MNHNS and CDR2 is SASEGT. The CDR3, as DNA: TGTGCCAGCAGCCTCCCCGGGGGGTCATCCTACGAGCAGTACTTC. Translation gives CASSLPGGSSYEQYF.

The CDR3 region is CASCHRGDNEKLFF. CDR3 DNA sequence: TGCGCCAGCTGCCACCGGGGGGATAATGAAAAACTGTTTTTT. The V gene is TRBV5-1, the J gene TRBJ1-4, with D perhaps TRBD1 (5 bases). The V and J ends lost 7 bases and 4 bases respectively, with 14 bases between them. Per germline, CDR1 SGHRS and CDR2 YFSETQ. The CDR3 covers 14 residues. Full variable domain (rest looked up from reference TRBV5-1 and TRBJ1-4): KAGVTQTPRYLIKTRGQQVTLSCSPISGHRSVSWYQQTPGQGLQFLFEYFSETQRNKGNFPGRFSGRQFSNSRSEMNVSTLELGDSALYLCASCHRGDNEKLFFGSGTQLSVL.

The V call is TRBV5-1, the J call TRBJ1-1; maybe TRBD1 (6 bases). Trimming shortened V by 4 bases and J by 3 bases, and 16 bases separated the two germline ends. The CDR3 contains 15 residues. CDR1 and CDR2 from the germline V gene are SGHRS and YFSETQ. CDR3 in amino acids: CASSPSRQAYTEAFF. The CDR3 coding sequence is TGCGCCAGCAGCCCCAGCAGACAGGCATACACTGAAGCTTTCTTT.

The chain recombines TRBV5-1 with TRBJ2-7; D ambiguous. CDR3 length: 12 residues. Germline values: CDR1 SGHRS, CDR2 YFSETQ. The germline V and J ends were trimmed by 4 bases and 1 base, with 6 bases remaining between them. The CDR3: CASSTNSYEQYF. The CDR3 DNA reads TGCGCCAGCAGCACAAATTCCTACGAGCAGTACTTC.

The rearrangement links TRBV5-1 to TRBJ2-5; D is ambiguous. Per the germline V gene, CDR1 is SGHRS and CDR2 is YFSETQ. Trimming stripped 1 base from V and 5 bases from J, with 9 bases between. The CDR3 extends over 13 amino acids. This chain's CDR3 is CASSLRFSETQYF. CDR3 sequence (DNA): TGCGCCAGCAGCTTGAGATTCTCGGAGACCCAGTACTTC.

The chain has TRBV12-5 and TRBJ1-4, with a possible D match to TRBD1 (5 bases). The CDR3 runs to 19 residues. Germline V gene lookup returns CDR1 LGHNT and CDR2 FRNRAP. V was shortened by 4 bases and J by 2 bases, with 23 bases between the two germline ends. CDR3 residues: CASGSRGPKLNRTNEKLFF. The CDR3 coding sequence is TGTGCTAGTGGTTCCCGGGGCCCAAAACTGAACAGGACTAATGAAAAACTGTTTTTT.

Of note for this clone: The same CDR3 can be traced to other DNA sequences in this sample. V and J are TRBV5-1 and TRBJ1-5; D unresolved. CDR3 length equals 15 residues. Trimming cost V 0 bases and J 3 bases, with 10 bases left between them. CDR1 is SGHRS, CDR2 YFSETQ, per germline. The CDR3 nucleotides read TGCGCCAGCAGCTTGGAAGGCGGATCCAATCAGCCCCAGCATTTT. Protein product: CASSLEGGSNQPQHF. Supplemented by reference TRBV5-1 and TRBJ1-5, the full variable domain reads KAGVTQTPRYLIKTRGQQVTLSCSPISGHRSVSWYQQTPGQGLQFLFEYFSETQRNKGNFPGRFSGRQFSNSRSEMNVSTLELGDSALYLCASSLEGGSNQPQHFGDGTRLSIL.

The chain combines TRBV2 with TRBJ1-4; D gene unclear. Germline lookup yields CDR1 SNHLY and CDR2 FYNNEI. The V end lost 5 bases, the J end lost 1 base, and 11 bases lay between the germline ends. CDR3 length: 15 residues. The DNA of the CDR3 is TGTGCCAGCAGTCGGACCGGCGGAACTAATGAAAAACTGTTTTTT. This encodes CASSRTGGTNEKLFF.

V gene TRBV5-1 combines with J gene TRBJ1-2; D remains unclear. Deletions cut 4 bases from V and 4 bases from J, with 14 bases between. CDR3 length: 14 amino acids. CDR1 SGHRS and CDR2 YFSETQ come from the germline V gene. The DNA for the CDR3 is TGCGCCAGCAGCCAAGGACGGGAACTCTATGGCTACACCTTC. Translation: CASSQGRELYGYTF.

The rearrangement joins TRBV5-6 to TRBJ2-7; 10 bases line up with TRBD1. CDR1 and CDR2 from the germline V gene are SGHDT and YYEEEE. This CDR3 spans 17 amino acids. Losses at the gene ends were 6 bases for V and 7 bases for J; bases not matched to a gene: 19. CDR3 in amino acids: CASTLDRGRGSMGEQYF. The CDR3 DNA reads TGTGCCAGCACCCTAGACAGGGGGCGAGGTTCGATGGGGGAGCAGTACTTC.

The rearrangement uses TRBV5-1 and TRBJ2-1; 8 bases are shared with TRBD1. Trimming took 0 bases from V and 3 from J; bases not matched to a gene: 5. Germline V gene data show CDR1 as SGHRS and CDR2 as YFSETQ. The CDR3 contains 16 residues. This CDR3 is CASSLVGTGGYNEQFF. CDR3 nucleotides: TGCGCCAGCAGCTTGGTCGGGACAGGCGGCTACAATGAGCAGTTCTTC.

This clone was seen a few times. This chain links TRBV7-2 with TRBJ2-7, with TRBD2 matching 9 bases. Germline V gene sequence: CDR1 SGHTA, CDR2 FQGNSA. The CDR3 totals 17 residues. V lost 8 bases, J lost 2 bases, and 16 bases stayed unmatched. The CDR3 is CASGAGGHVGSAYEQYF. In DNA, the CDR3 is TGTGCCAGCGGAGCGGGGGGCCATGTCGGGTCCGCCTACGAGCAGTACTTC.

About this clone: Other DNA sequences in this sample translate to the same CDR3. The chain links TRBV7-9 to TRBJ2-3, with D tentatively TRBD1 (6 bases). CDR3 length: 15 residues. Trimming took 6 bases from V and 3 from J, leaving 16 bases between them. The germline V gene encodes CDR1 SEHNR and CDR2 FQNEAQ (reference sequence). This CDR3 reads CASRASGGRTDTQYF. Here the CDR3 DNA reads TGTGCCAGCAGGGCTAGTGGGGGCCGGACAGATACGCAGTATTTT.

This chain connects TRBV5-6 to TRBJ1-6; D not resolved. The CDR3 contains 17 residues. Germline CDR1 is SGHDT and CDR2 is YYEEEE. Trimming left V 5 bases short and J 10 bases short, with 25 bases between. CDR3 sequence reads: CASSRYVRELHYSPLHF. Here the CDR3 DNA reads TGTGCCAGCAGTCGATATGTCCGGGAACTACACTACTCACCCCTCCACTTT.

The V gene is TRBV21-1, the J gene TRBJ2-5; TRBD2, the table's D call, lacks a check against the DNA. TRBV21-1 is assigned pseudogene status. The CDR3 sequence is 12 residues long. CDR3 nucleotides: TGTGCCAGCAGGCCTATCCAAGAGACCCAGTACTTC. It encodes CASRPIQETQYF.

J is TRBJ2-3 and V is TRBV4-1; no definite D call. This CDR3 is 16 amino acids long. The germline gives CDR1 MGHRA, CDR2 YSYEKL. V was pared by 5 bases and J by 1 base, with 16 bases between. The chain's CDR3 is CASSLEAFRGTDTQYF. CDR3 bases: TGCGCCAGCAGCTTAGAGGCATTTAGGGGCACAGATACGCAGTATTTT.

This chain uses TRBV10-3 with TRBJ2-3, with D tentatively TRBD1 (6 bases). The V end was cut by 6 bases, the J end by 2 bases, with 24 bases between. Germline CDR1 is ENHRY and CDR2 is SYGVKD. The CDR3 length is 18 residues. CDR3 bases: TGTGCCATCAGCCACCCTAGGCCCCGGGACACCGCCACAGATACGCAGTATTTT. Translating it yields CAISHPRPRDTATDTQYF.